This T cell receptor (beta chain) stems from a study of T cell changes during pregnancy in multiple sclerosis. About this clone: This sample includes further DNA sequences coding for the same CDR3.

TCRdb keeps only in-frame clones here, not all; method: immunoSEQ multiplex PCR. The data show approximately 45,000 clones, around 91% seen once. V was trimmed by 6 bases and J by 2 bases, leaving 13 bases between them. The CDR3 runs to 14 residues. Germline CDR1 ENHRY, CDR2 SYGVKD. The chain uses TRBV10-3 and TRBJ1-1; tentatively, D is TRBD1 (6 bases). This TCR was recovered from a female donor in good health, enrolled as a control in a pregnancy study. Here the sequenced sample was CD4+ T cells from peripheral blood mononuclear cells, taken in the second trimester of pregnancy. In DNA, the CDR3 is TGTGCCATCAGGGCTAGACAGGCAAACACTGAAGCTTTCTTT. This encodes CAIRARQANTEAFF.